Shown below are 2 T cell receptor beta chains from a single sample sequenced in a study of PD-1 blockade in classical Hodgkin lymphoma. Relapse was seen in all patients after autologous stem cell transplantation, and brentuximab vedotin exposure was variable. Here immunoSEQ multiplex PCR was the method, and the copy in TCRdb shows in-frame clones only, minus some. The repertoire has under 100,000 clones, 80% to 95% of them found once; the top ten carry under 3%. The source was peripheral blood mononuclear cells (PBMCs), collected before the second cycle of nivolumab. The receptors originated from a human donor with classical Hodgkin lymphoma.

The chain couples TRBV28 to TRBJ1-5, with TRBD1 matching 7 bases. Germline lookup yields CDR1 MDHEN and CDR2 SYDVKM. V lost 6 bases, J lost 0 bases, and 5 bases stayed unmatched. The CDR3 runs to 15 residues. The CDR3 sequence is CASRTGQDSNQPQHF. For the CDR3, the DNA is TGTGCCAGCAGAACCGGACAGGATAGCAATCAGCCCCAGCATTTT. Drawing the rest from reference TRBV28 and TRBJ1-5, the complete variable domain is DVKVTQSSRYLVKRTGEKVFLECVQDMDHENMFWYRQDPGLGLRLIYFSYDVKMKEKGDIPEGYSVSREKKERFSLILESASTNQTSMYLCASRTGQDSNQPQHFGDGTRLSIL.

V gene TRBV5-4 combines with J gene TRBJ2-4; a weak D match, TRBD1 (6 bases). Between the trimmed V and J ends, which lost 4 bases and 5 bases, there was a span of 16 bases. Germline loops: CDR1 SGHNT, CDR2 YYREEE (reference sequence). The CDR3 is 15 amino acids. CDR3 DNA: TGTGCCAGCAGCCGACGCGACAGGAGCCAAAACATTCAGTACTTC. This sequence encodes CASSRRDRSQNIQYF.